This TCR beta chain was recorded in a study of graft-versus-host responses after intestinal transplantation. This clone appeared a single time. Its antigen is not known. This CDR3 comprises 16 residues. CDR1 SGHAT and CDR2 FQNNGV come from the germline V gene. Deletions cut 0 bases from V and 6 bases from J, with 17 bases between. Profiling relied on immunoSEQ multiplex PCR, and the TCRdb table lists in-frame clones only, not all of them. Altogether 130,000 or so clones are present, just over 90% being singletons, with the ten largest covering around 0.16%. V gene TRBV11-2 combines with J gene TRBJ1-1; TRBD1 might be the D (5 bases). The clonotype originates from a human donor who received an intestinal transplant. Sequencing used unstimulated CD4+ T cells sorted from spleen or lymph node cells, obtained before intestinal transplant. CDR3 amino acids: CASSLDLPGLGAEAFF. Here the CDR3 DNA reads TGTGCCAGCAGCTTAGACTTACCGGGGCTGGGAGCTGAAGCTTTCTTT. Supplemented by reference TRBV11-2 and TRBJ1-1, the full variable domain reads EAGVAQSPRYKIIEKRQSVAFWCNPISGHATLYWYQQILGQGPKLLIQFQNNGVVDDSQLPKDRFSAERLKGVDSTLKIQPAKLEDSAVYLCASSLDLPGLGAEAFFGQGTRLTVV.